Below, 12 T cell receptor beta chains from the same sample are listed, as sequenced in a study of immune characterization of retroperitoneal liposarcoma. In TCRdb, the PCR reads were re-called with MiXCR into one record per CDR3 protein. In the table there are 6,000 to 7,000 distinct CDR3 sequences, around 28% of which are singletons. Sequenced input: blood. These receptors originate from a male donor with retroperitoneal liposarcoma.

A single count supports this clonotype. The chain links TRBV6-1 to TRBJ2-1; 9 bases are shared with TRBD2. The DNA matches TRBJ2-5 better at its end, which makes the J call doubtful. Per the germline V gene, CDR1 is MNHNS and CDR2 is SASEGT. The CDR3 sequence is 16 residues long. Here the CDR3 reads CASSPYLAGEQETQYF. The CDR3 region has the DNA TGTGCCAGCAGTCCCTACTTAGCGGGGGAACAAGAGACCCAGTACTTC.

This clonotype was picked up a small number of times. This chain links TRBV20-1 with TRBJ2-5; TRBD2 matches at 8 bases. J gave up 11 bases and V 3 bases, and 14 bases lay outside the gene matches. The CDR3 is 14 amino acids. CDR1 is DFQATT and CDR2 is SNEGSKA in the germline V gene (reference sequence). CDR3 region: CSASGGAGHNEQYF. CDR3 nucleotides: TGCAGTGCTAGCGGGGGGGCCGGTCACAATGAGCAGTACTTC.

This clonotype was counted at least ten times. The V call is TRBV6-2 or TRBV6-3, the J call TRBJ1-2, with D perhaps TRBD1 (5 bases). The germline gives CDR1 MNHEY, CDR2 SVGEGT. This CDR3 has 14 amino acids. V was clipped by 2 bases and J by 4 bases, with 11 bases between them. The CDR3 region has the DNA TGTGCCAGCAGTTACCCCACCGGGGGCTATGGCTACACCTTC. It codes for CASSYPTGGYGYTF.

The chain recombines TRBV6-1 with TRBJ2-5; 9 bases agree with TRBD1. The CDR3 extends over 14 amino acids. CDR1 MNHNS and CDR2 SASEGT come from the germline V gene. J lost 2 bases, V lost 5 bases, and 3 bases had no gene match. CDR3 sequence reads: CASSSGQGQETQYF. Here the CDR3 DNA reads TGTGCCAGCAGTTCCGGACAGGGGCAAGAGACCCAGTACTTC.

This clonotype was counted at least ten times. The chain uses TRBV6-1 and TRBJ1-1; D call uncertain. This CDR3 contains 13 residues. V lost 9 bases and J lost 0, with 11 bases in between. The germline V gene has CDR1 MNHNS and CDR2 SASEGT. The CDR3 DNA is TGTGCCAGTAGACGGGGTATGAACACTGAAGCTTTCTTT. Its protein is CASRRGMNTEAFF.

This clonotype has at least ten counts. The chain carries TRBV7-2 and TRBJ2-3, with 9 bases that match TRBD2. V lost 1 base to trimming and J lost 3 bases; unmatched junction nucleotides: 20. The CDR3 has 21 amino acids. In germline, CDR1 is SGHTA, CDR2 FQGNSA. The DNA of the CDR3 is TGTGCCAGCAGCTTAGGTGTCAGGGGGAGCGGGAGGACCGGGGGGACAGATACGCAGTATTTT. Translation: CASSLGVRGSGRTGGTDTQYF.

CDR3: CASSLGPQANYGYTF. The CDR3 DNA is TGTGCCAGCAGCTTAGGGCCCCAAGCTAACTATGGCTACACCTTC. The gene calls are TRBV7-6 and TRBJ1-2; D not certain. The germline gives CDR1 SGHVS, CDR2 FNYEAQ. The V end was cut by 1 base, the J end by 0 bases, with 9 bases between. The CDR3 has 15 amino acids. The full variable domain, with the rest looked up from reference TRBV7-6 and TRBJ1-2, is GAGVSQSPRYKVTKRGQDVALRCDPISGHVSLYWYRQALGQGPEFLTYFNYEAQQDKSGLPNDRFSAERPEGSISTLTIQRTEQRDSAMYRCASSLGPQANYGYTFGSGTRLTVV.

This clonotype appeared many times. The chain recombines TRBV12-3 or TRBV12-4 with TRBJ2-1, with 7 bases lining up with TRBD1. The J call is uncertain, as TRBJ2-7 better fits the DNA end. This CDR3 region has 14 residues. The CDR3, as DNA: TGTGCCAGCAGCCGTCCCGGGGACAGCTACGAGCAGTACTTC. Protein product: CASSRPGDSYEQYF.

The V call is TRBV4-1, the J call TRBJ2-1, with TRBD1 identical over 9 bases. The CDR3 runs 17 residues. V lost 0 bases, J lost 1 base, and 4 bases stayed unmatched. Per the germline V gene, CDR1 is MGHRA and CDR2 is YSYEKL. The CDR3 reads CASSQDWGTGSYNEQFF. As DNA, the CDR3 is TGCGCCAGCAGCCAAGATTGGGGGACAGGGTCCTACAATGAGCAGTTCTTC.

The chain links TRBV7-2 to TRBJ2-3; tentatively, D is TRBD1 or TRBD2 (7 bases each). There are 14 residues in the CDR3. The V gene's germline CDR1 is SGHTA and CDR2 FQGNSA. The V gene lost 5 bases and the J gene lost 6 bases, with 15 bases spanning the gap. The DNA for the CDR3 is TGTGCCAGCAGCCCCCAGGGGGGGGATGATACGCAGTATTTT. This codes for CASSPQGGDDTQYF.

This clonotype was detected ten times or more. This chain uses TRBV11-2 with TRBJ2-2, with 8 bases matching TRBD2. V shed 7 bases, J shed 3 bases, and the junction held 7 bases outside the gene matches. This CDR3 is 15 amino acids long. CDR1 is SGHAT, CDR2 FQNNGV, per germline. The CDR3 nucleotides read TGTGCCAGCACAGAGCGGGGGAGGTACACCGGGGAGCTGTTTTTT. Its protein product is CASTERGRYTGELFF.

CDR3 nucleotide sequence: TGTGCCAGCAGTTTTCCCTTAAAACAGGGGGCTTCCCACGAGCAGTACTTC. Its protein product is CASSFPLKQGASHEQYF. The rearrangement uses TRBV6-6 and TRBJ2-1, with TRBD1 matching over 9 bases. Matching the DNA end better, TRBJ2-7 makes the J call doubtful. Germline V CDR1 and CDR2: MNHNY, SVGAGI (reference sequence). This CDR3 contains 17 residues.